The present T cell receptor (beta chain) was sequenced within a study of T cell clusters in autoimmune cytopenias (dated by TCRdb to between 2018 and 2020). Looking at the study overall: A mean age of approximately 50 years and a median age of roughly 61 years were recorded for the healthy donor controls, of whom about half of the roughly 43 were female. The median TRB sequencing depth was more than 40,000 reads per sample, and the median number of distinct TRB clonotypes was a few thousand per sample. In autoimmune cytopenia patients, peripheral blood TRB and IGH repertoires were sequenced during active disease and over treatment follow-up, together with healthy, CLL and autoimmune hepatitis controls. The study was designed to test whether a disease-specific immune repertoire signature usable as a blood-based biomarker is carried by autoimmune cytopenia patients. For primary cytopenia, the controls were about 26 age-matched healthy donors, and for secondary cytopenia, the controls were 13 to 15 age-matched CLL patients. Autoimmune hepatitis repertoires were compared against around 20 age- and sex-matched healthy donors.

Measured from the cysteine to the phenylalanine, the CDR3 is 18 residues long. No coding sequence is recorded. A note on this clonotype: The clone's antigen remains unknown.

The paper as a whole reports these results and caveats: Compared with active autoimmune hepatitis patients, healthy donors had almost three times as many exclusive TRB clusters, a finding consistent with an autoimmunity-wide signature. The T cell clusters were defined only in silico, and the functional role of the clusters was left to be validated experimentally. TRB repertoire shifts, with less even repertoires observed in secondary cytopenia and CLL, were mostly attributed to lymphoma bias rather than autoimmunity. In the comparison of secondary cytopenia with CLL, the cluster-lack signature was not observed, apparently because the dominant lymphoma-associated repertoire masked the signature. GLIPH results suggested that primary autoimmune cytopenia patients were missing physiological T cell clusters, with approximately 47 clusters found only in healthy donors compared with about 16 found only in patients.

TRB rearrangements were amplified by multiplex PCR using a touch-down protocol with TRB-A and TRB-B primer pools mixed in one tube. Illumina adapters and sample indices were added to the amplicons through two consecutive PCR reactions using Phusion HS II polymerase. The amplicons were purified from gel with the NucleoSpin Gel and PCR Clean-up kit, after which the amplicons were quantified by Qubit and checked for quality on an Agilent 2100 Bioanalyzer. Libraries were sequenced on an Illumina MiSeq using 600-cycle, single-indexed, paired-end runs. The study's own analysis went as follows. TRB reads were aligned and assembled with MiXCR version 2.1.12 using the default MiXCR reference library. A clone was defined by each unique CDR3 nucleotide sequence, and the analysis included only productive sequences with two or more reads. Repertoire diversity was assessed by alpha-parameterized diversity profiles (alpha 0 to 5), including Shannon (alpha 1) and Simpson (alpha 2) indices, computed with an R script. Combinatorial TRB VJ usage was computed with the tcR package and compared between cohorts by principal component analysis with ade4. TCRbeta CDR3s were clustered with GLIPH on cohort pairs matched by age and read depth, and cluster frequencies were compared by Wilcoxon test. The reads were reprocessed in TCRdb, with one entry per CDR3 protein sequence and no accompanying DNA. The V and J calls follow TCRdb's processing rather than the paper's. This sample's table has entries for over 9,500 distinct CDR3 sequences. The top ten clones comprise around a fifth of the sample.

Each sample's TRB amplification started from approximately 230 ng of peripheral blood genomic DNA, which corresponds to 35,000 to 40,000 genome equivalents. This same sample was also part of a study on T cell repertoires in aging, cancer and after chemotherapy. From the second report: Donors were distributed across six age groups ranging from 30 or younger to 70 or older, with at least three individuals included per group. TCR repertoires from healthy donor controls were recorded over periods of several months to years and showed clear clonal overlap between repeated samplings. The full dataset contained several million TCR reads. Compared with age-matched healthy donors, untreated patients with either hematological or solid cancers had significantly lower TCR diversity in the blood along with higher clonality. In healthy donors, the drop in TCR diversity with age came mainly from a loss of richness, whereas in cancer patients a loss of evenness also played a part. In both cancer cohorts, the median generation probability rose over the chemotherapy interval, which suggests that the repertoire was reconstituted through rebound thymic output. According to the authors, the repertoire data do not permit conclusions about immunological memory after chemotherapy. To look at immunoaging and at how T cells reconstitute after chemotherapy, the study profiled TCR beta repertoires in peripheral blood from both healthy donors and cancer patients. Alongside approximately 95 healthy donors serving as a reference group, the cohort included roughly 220 cancer patients, of whom approximately 94 had hematological cancers and 124 had solid cancers. TRB sequences were processed with MiXCR versions 2.12 and 3.0.5. The repertoire metrics were Shannon diversity, evenness, clonality (defined as one minus evenness), and alpha-parameterized diversity profiles covering alpha 0 to 5. Generation probabilities of clones in paired pre- and post-chemotherapy samples were computed with the IGoR algorithm.

In this chain, TRBV12-3 or TRBV12-4 is recombined with TRBJ2-5; TCRdb lists TRBD2, though no DNA is available to test this call. The clonotype was recovered from a human donor in good health. The specimen was peripheral blood. The CDR3 protein: CASSLRLAGAGYQETQYF.